Sequencing of this TCR beta chain was carried out in a study of blood T cell repertoires in COVID-19. Study-level information: Italy, Spain and the United States were the sources of the convalescent and acute COVID-19 samples. Nucleic acid was either cDNA or gDNA, and it came from T cells, B-cell-depleted T cells, or PBMCs.

Per the authors' pipeline: How many nucleated cells were present was estimated from reference gene primer amplification. Data came from immunoSEQ multiplex PCR; TCRdb stores just in-frame clones and leaves some out. That table is the source of V, J and clone size, and D and trimming were worked out from the DNA. Here the sample spans under 250,000 clones, approximately 86% being singletons. Germline V gives CDR1 KGHDR, CDR2 SFDVKD. The CDR3 runs 16 residues. V dropped 1 base and J dropped 7 bases, with 16 bases sitting between them. The chain carries TRBV24-1 and TRBJ2-1; a possible D gene is TRBD1 (6 bases). The sequencing input was peripheral blood. This receptor was taken from an older woman who had recovered from COVID-19. The DNA of the CDR3 is TGTGCCACCAGTGATTTCTATCCGGATAGGGGGAATGAGCAGTTCTTC. Translation: CATSDFYPDRGNEQFF.